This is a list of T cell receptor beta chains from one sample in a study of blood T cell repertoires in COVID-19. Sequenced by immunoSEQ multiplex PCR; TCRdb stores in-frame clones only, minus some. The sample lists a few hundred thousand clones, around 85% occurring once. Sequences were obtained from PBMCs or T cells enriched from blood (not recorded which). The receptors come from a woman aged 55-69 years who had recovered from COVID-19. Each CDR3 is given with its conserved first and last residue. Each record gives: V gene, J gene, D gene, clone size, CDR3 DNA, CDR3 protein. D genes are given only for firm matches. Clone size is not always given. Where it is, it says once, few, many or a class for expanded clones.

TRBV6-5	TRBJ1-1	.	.	TGTGCCAGCAGTTACAACGGACACAACACTGAAGCTTTCTTT	CASSYNGHNTEAFF
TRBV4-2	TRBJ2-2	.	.	TGTGCCAGCTGGTCGACTGGCACCGGGGAGGAGCTGTTTTTT	CASWSTGTGEELFF
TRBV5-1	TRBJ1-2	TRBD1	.	TGCGCCAGCAGCAGGGAGCCGACAGGGAAAGGCTACACCTTC	CASSREPTGKGYTF
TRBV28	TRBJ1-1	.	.	TGTGCCAGCAGTCCTGGAGGGGTGTACACTGAAGCTTTCTTT	CASSPGGVYTEAFF
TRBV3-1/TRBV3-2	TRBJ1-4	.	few	TGTGCCAGCAGCCTAGAGGGCATTAATGAAAAACTGTTTTTT	CASSLEGINEKLFF
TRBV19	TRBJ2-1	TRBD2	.	TGTGCCAGTAGCGGGGGGGCTATAGAGTTCTTC	CASSGGAIEFF
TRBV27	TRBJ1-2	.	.	TGTGCCAGCAGTTTACGTGTCCACTCCTATGGCTACACCTTC	CASSLRVHSYGYTF
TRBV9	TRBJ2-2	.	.	TGTGCCAGCAGCTCAAGGGGGGGGCTAAACACCGGGGAGCTGTTTTTT	CASSSRGGLNTGELFF
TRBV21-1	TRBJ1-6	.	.	TGTGCCAGCAGCAAAGGCCCAGACAGCTATAATTCACCCCTCCACTTT	CASSKGPDSYNSPLHF
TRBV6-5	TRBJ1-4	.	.	TGTGCCAGCAGTAAGGTGCAAGGGGGAAGAGAAAAACTGTTTTTT	CASSKVQGGREKLFF